This TCR beta chain was obtained from a study of blood T cell repertoires in COVID-19. The overall study: PBMCs, B-cell-depleted T cells, or T cells provided the cDNA or gDNA that made up the material.

The V and J ends lost 0 bases and 7 bases respectively, with 13 bases between them. Germline-derived CDR1 and CDR2 are SGHRS and YFSETQ. The CDR3 is 15 residues long. The assay was immunoSEQ multiplex PCR, and TCRdb's table has in-frame clones only and misses some. The table includes 110,000 to 150,000 clones, more than 75% detected once. What the recovered Cohort 3 donors had was two negative PCRs, clearance, or symptom resolution. The TCR was taken from a woman aged 45-59 years who had recovered from COVID-19. The rearrangement uses TRBV5-1 and TRBJ2-2, with TRBD1 as a possible D gene (5 bases). The source material was PBMCs or T cells enriched from blood (not recorded which). The CDR3 coding sequence is TGCGCCAGCAGCTTGGCGGCAGGGTGGAACGGGGAGCTGTTTTTT. This gives the protein CASSLAAGWNGELFF.